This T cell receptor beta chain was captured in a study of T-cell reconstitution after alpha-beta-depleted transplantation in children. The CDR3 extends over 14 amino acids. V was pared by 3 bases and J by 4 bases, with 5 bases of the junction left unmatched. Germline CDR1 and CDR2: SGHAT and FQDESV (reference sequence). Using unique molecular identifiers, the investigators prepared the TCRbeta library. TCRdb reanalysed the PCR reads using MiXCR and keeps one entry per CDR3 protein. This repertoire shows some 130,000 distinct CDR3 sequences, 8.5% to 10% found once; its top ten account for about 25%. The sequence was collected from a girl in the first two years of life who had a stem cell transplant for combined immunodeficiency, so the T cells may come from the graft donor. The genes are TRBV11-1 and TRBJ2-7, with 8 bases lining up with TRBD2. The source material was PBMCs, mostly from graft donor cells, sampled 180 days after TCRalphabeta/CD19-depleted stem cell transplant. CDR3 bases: TGTGCCAGCAGCTTTAGCGGGGTAGGGTACGAGCAGTACTTC. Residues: CASSFSGVGYEQYF.